This entry is about one T cell receptor (beta chain). The data stem from a study of blood T cell repertoires in COVID-19. About the research overall: Acute and convalescent COVID-19 samples came from the United States, Italy and Spain. Sample material is recorded as cDNA or gDNA derived from T cells, B-cell-depleted T cells, or PBMCs.

In the study's own analysis: Nucleated cell number was recorded as an estimate derived from reference gene primer amplification. The table came from immunoSEQ multiplex PCR; TCRdb's copy has only in-frame clones and leaves some out. V, J and clone size are taken as reported in that table, and D and trimming were inferred from the DNA itself. The sample lists about 180,000 clones; 88% were seen once. The origin of this receptor is a woman between 25 and 40 years old with acute or convalescent COVID-19. The sequencing sample was made of peripheral blood.

The CDR3 reads CASGMGLASYNEQFF. The CDR3 DNA follows: TGCGCCAGCGGTATGGGACTAGCTTCCTACAATGAGCAGTTCTTC. The chain recombines TRBV5-1 with TRBJ2-1; 9 bases match TRBD2. The junction had 6 bases not matched to a gene; V was cut back by 7 bases and J by 1 base. Germline V lookup: CDR1 SGHRS, CDR2 YFSETQ. The CDR3 is 15 amino acids.